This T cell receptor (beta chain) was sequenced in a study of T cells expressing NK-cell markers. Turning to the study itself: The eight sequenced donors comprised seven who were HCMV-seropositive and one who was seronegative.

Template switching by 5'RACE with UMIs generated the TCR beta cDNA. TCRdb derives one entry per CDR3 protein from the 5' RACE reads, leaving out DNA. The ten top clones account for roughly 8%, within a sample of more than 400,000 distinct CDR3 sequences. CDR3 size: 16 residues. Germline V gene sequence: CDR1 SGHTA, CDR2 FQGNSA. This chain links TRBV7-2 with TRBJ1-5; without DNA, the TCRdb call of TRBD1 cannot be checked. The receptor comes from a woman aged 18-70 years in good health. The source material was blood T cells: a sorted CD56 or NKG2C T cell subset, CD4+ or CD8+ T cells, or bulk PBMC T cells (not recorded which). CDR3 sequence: CASSLEGTGYNQPQHF.